Shown below are 15 T cell receptor beta chains from a single sample sequenced in a study of response to subunit inactivated influenza vaccine. TCRdb redid the calling of the RT-PCR reads with MiXCR, one entry per CDR3 protein. The data contain fewer than 600,000 distinct CDR3 sequences, roughly 7.6% of them singletons. Sequencing was performed on PBMCs from blood, taken less than 30 months after vaccination. The source is a man aged 50-75 years who received an inactivated influenza vaccine.

This clonotype was found many times. The V gene is TRBV10-3, the J gene TRBJ2-2; D is ambiguous. The CDR3 has 14 residues. CDR1 and CDR2 (germline): ENHRY, SYGVKD. Trimming took off 2 bases at V and 5 bases at J, with 9 bases between the two ends. CDR3: CAISEVLETGELFF. In nucleotides, the CDR3 is TGTGCCATCAGTGAGGTTCTGGAGACCGGGGAGCTGTTTTTT.

This clonotype appeared many times. CDR3 nucleotide sequence: TGTGCCAGCAGTGGAGGGGTTTCAGATACGCAGTATTTT. Its protein is CASSGGVSDTQYF. This chain joins TRBV12-3 or TRBV12-4 and TRBJ2-3; D perhaps matches TRBD2 (6 bases). V shed 5 bases and J shed 4 bases, with 10 bases lying between them. The CDR3 is 13 amino acids.

This clonotype was detected ten times or more. The CDR3 DNA sequence: TGTGCCAGCAGCCAAGAGGGGGGTAGCCCAGATACGCAGTATTTT. It specifies CASSQEGGSPDTQYF. The rearrangement links TRBV4-2 to TRBJ2-3, with D perhaps TRBD2 (6 bases). CDR1 is LGHNA, CDR2 YNFKEQ, per germline. Trimming removed 0 bases at V and 4 bases at J, with 11 bases between. The CDR3 is made up of 15 amino acids.

The V call is TRBV20-1, the J call TRBJ2-1; possible D gene TRBD2, 7 bases. V lost 3 bases and J 5 bases, leaving 23 bases between the germline ends. In germline, CDR1 is DFQATT, CDR2 SNEGSKA (reference sequence). This CDR3 spans 17 amino acids. The CDR3 region has the DNA TGCAGTGCTAGTAGGCAGGGGAGGGGTATGGGTAACAATGAGCAGTTCTTC. Amino acids: CSASRQGRGMGNNEQFF.

This clonotype was picked up many times. The chain carries TRBV6-2 or TRBV6-3 and TRBJ1-5, with 8 bases matching TRBD1. V gave up 5 bases and J gave up 3 bases; unmatched junction bases: 9. This CDR3 spans 16 amino acids. CDR1 and CDR2 (germline): MNHEY, SVGEGT. The CDR3 loop is CASSHGTGGANQPQHF. In DNA form, the CDR3 reads TGTGCCAGCAGTCACGGGACAGGTGGTGCCAATCAGCCCCAGCATTTT.

The gene calls are TRBV10-3 and TRBJ2-3; D is uncertain. V dropped 1 base and J dropped 1 base, with 9 bases sitting between them. Germline V lookup: CDR1 ENHRY, CDR2 SYGVKD. The CDR3 runs to 15 residues. CDR3 DNA: TGTGCCATCAGTGAGTTGGGCGCCGGCACAGATACGCAGTATTTT. Translating gives CAISELGAGTDTQYF.

There are a few counts of this clonotype. V gene TRBV20-1 combines with J gene TRBJ1-1; D gene uncertain. This CDR3 contains 10 residues. CDR1 is DFQATT, CDR2 SNEGSKA, per germline (reference sequence). V was pared by 3 bases and J by 8 bases, with 7 bases between. CDR3 sequence reads: CSARSEEAFF. The CDR3 DNA follows: TGCAGTGCTAGGTCGGAAGAAGCTTTCTTT.

The V gene is TRBV18, the J gene TRBJ1-5; no reliable D call. Per germline, CDR1 KGHSH and CDR2 LQKENI. The CDR3 sequence is 10 residues long. Trimming left V 9 bases short and J 9 bases short, with 9 bases between. The CDR3 here is CASRYMPQHF. As DNA, the CDR3 is TGTGCCAGTCGGTATATGCCCCAGCATTTT.

The sample holds many counts of this clonotype. CDR3 bases: TGTGCCAGCAGAGGACAGGGCTACGAGCAGTACTTC. It is translated as CASRGQGYEQYF. V is TRBV28 and J is TRBJ2-7, with 8 bases matching TRBD1. CDR3 size: 12 residues. Trimming cost V 6 bases and J 3 bases; bases outside gene matches: 1. Germline lookup yields CDR1 MDHEN and CDR2 SYDVKM.

The chain is built from TRBV7-8 and TRBJ1-6; D remains ambiguous. CDR3 length: 12 amino acids. Trimming took 5 bases from V and 17 from J, leaving 16 bases between them. Germline CDR1 reads SGHVS; CDR2 reads FQNEAQ. CDR3 amino acids: CASSVDREVFHF. The CDR3 DNA reads TGTGCCAGCAGCGTGGACCGTGAGGTCTTCCACTTT.

The rearrangement links TRBV5-1 to TRBJ1-2, with TRBD1 identical over 9 bases. The CDR3 sequence is 15 residues long. The germline V gene has CDR1 SGHRS and CDR2 YFSETQ. The V gene end was trimmed by 1 base and the J gene end by 7 bases; junction bases not matched to a gene: 8. CDR3 region: CASSLSSTGGSGYTF. The CDR3 region has the DNA TGCGCCAGCAGCTTGTCCTCAACAGGGGGCTCTGGCTACACCTTC.

This clonotype was seen a few times. The chain combines TRBV25-1 with TRBJ2-1; 7 nucleotides agree with TRBD1. The CDR3 runs 16 residues. The J segment lost 2 bases and the V segment lost 6 bases, leaving 10 bases of the junction unmatched. Germline assignment: CDR1 MGHDK and CDR2 SYGVNS. The CDR3 protein is CASSQGGTGAYNEQFF. The CDR3 DNA follows: TGTGCCAGCAGCCAAGGTGGTACAGGGGCCTACAATGAGCAGTTCTTC.

The rearrangement uses TRBV15 and TRBJ2-3; TRBD2 aligns across 8 bases. The J segment lost 1 base and the V segment lost 0 bases, leaving 18 bases of the junction unmatched. The germline gives CDR1 LNHNV, CDR2 YYDKDF (reference sequence). This CDR3 contains 21 residues. The CDR3 region is CATSRDRRRNSGKGGTDTQYF. In DNA form, the CDR3 reads TGTGCCACCAGCAGAGATCGACGACGAAATAGCGGGAAGGGGGGCACAGATACGCAGTATTTT. Full variable domain (remainder filled in from reference TRBV15 and TRBJ2-3): DAMVIQNPRYQVTQFGKPVTLSCSQTLNHNVMYWYQQKSSQAPKLLFHYYDKDFNNEADTPDNFQSRRPNTSFCFLDIRSPGLGDTAMYLCATSRDRRRNSGKGGTDTQYFGPGTRLTVL.

There are many counts of this clonotype. The V gene is TRBV2, the J gene TRBJ2-5; D gene ambiguous. Per the germline V gene, CDR1 is SNHLY and CDR2 is FYNNEI. This CDR3 spans 13 amino acids. V was cut by 5 bases and J by 3 bases, with 10 bases left in between. The CDR3 protein is CASSPPVEETQYF. The DNA of the CDR3 is TGTGCCAGCAGTCCCCCGGTCGAAGAGACCCAGTACTTC.

The table lists this clonotype with a few counts. The V call is TRBV24-1, the J call TRBJ2-1; a possible D gene is TRBD2 (6 bases). This CDR3 comprises 18 residues. CDR1 KGHDR and CDR2 SFDVKD come from the germline V gene. Trimming took 4 bases from V and 0 from J, leaving 18 bases between them. CDR3 nucleotides: TGTGCCACCAGTGAGCCCAGGATTAGCGGTAGCTCCTACAATGAGCAGTTCTTC. As protein: CATSEPRISGSSYNEQFF.